The source of this T cell receptor (beta chain) is a study of blood T cells in healthy people across ages. The second PCR ran 7 to 11 cycles with a sample-barcoded 5' primer and J-beta primers. The yield of each sample was at least 2.5 million CDR3-containing paired-end reads. Each CDR3 protein gets one entry after TCRdb re-called the 5' RACE reads with MiXCR. The sample lists nearly 1 million distinct CDR3 sequences, roughly 50% occurring once. This sequence was found in a woman aged 55 to 70 in good health. Material: blood.

The CDR3 reads CASSQLDRGYEQYF. The CDR3 nucleotides are TGTGCCAGCAGCCAACTGGACAGGGGATACGAGCAGTACTTC. J is TRBJ2-7 and V is TRBV3-1, with 9 bases lining up with TRBD1. Per germline, CDR1 LGHDT and CDR2 YNNKEL (reference sequence). This CDR3 has 14 residues. After removal of 2 bases from V and 4 bases from J, the junction contained 3 bases not matched to a gene.